A single sample is the source of the 25 T cell receptor beta chains below, sequenced in a study of blood T cell repertoires in COVID-19. The data were produced by immunoSEQ multiplex PCR, yet TCRdb's version contains in-frame clones alone and is incomplete. The sample records roughly 360,000 clones, approximately 77% being singletons. The specimen was peripheral blood. These receptors all come from a human donor with acute or convalescent COVID-19. The donor label of this sample is uncertain.

V is TRBV18 and J is TRBJ1-5; D might be TRBD1 (5 bases). Trimming removed 3 bases at V and 2 bases at J, with 11 bases between. The germline gives CDR1 KGHSH, CDR2 LQKENI. CDR3 length: 15 amino acids. The CDR3 nucleotides are TGTGCCAGCTCACCGGACAAGTGGGGCAATCAGCCCCAGCATTTT. Translation: CASSPDKWGNQPQHF.

The chain carries TRBV6-6 and TRBJ2-1, with D perhaps TRBD2 (6 bases). V was clipped by 6 bases and J by 9 bases, with 12 bases between them. The CDR3 contains 12 residues. Per the germline V gene, CDR1 is MNHNY and CDR2 is SVGAGI (reference sequence). CDR3: CASRTGLLEQFF. The CDR3 coding sequence is TGTGCCAGCAGAACGGGACTCCTTGAGCAGTTCTTC.

This clone was seen a single time. The V call is TRBV6-6, the J call TRBJ2-7; TRBD1 agrees at 8 bases. V was clipped by 5 bases and J by 7 bases; unmatched bases: 4. Per the germline V gene, CDR1 is MNHNY and CDR2 is SVGAGI (reference sequence). CDR3 length equals 12 residues. The CDR3 is CASSAGGREQYF. CDR3 sequence (DNA): TGTGCCAGCAGTGCAGGGGGCCGGGAGCAGTACTTC.

This clone showed up just a few times. The CDR3 region has the DNA TGTGCCAGCTCACCGACAGGGGGCCCTGGGCACGAGCAGTACTTC. Protein: CASSPTGGPGHEQYF. The chain combines TRBV18 with TRBJ2-7, with 10 positions matching TRBD1. This CDR3 contains 15 residues. Germline loops: CDR1 KGHSH, CDR2 LQKENI. Trimming cost V 3 bases and J 5 bases; bases outside gene matches: 7.

The chain recombines TRBV10-2 with TRBJ1-2; 7 positions agree with TRBD1. This CDR3 comprises 14 residues. Germline CDR1 reads WSHSY; CDR2 reads SAAADI. V shed 3 bases and J 3 bases; nucleotides not matched to a gene: 4. CDR3 coding DNA: TGCGCCAGCAGTGAAAGAGGGGGCGACTATGGCTACACCTTC. Translated: CASSERGGDYGYTF.

This rearrangement joins TRBV5-1 to TRBJ2-2, with D possibly being TRBD2 (5 bases). The CDR3 contains 12 residues. V was trimmed by 6 bases and J by 7 bases, leaving 10 bases between them. Germline V gene data show CDR1 as SGHRS and CDR2 as YFSETQ. The CDR3 loop is CASKKEVGELFF. In DNA form, the CDR3 reads TGCGCCAGCAAGAAGGAGGTCGGGGAGCTGTTTTTT.

J is TRBJ1-6 and V is TRBV19; 11 bases match TRBD1. The trim removed 0 bases at V and 4 bases at J, leaving 11 bases unmatched. CDR1 LNHDA and CDR2 SQIVND come from the germline V gene (reference sequence). This CDR3 region has 20 residues. Here the CDR3 DNA reads TGTGCCAGTAGTATAGATTATAGAGGACAGGGGGCTAATTATAATTCACCCCTCCACTTT. Translated, it gives CASSIDYRGQGANYNSPLHF.

In its sample, this clone was seen many times. This chain links TRBV6-5 with TRBJ1-1; D call uncertain. Trimming stripped 6 bases from V and 0 bases from J, with 8 bases between. The CDR3 length is 13 residues. Looked up from germline, CDR1 is MNHEY and CDR2 is SVGAGI. CDR3 residues: CASRPQLNTEAFF. The CDR3 DNA follows: TGTGCCAGCAGGCCACAACTGAACACTGAAGCTTTCTTT.

The V call is TRBV5-4, the J call TRBJ2-5, with 13 bases lining up with TRBD2. CDR3 size: 15 residues. The V and J ends lost 4 bases and 7 bases, in that order; junction bases with no gene match: 7. Germline values: CDR1 SGHNT, CDR2 YYREEE (reference sequence). The chain's CDR3 is CASSPTSGGYGTQYF. Here the CDR3 DNA reads TGTGCCAGCAGCCCGACTAGCGGGGGGTATGGGACCCAGTACTTC.

The chain is built from TRBV5-4 and TRBJ2-1; tentative D call: TRBD1 (5 bases). The V end lost 0 bases, the J end lost 5 bases, and 9 bases lay between the germline ends. Germline-derived CDR1 and CDR2 are SGHNT and YYREEE (reference sequence). The CDR3 sequence is 14 residues long. CDR3 region: CASSLGGRDNEQFF. The CDR3 bases are TGTGCCAGCAGCTTGGGGGGCAGGGACAATGAGCAGTTCTTC.

The V call is TRBV29-1, the J call TRBJ2-3; a possible D gene is TRBD2 (5 bases). Germline V CDR1 and CDR2: SQVTM, ANQGSEA. The CDR3 covers 13 residues. Trimming took 5 bases from V and 5 from J, leaving 14 bases between them. The CDR3 loop is CSVNGVVLDTQYF. In DNA, the CDR3 is TGCAGCGTTAACGGGGTGGTTCTAGATACGCAGTATTTT.

This chain connects TRBV29-1 to TRBJ2-1; perhaps TRBD1 as D (6 bases). Germline V gene lookup returns CDR1 SQVTM and CDR2 ANQGSEA. This CDR3 comprises 15 residues. V lost 6 bases to trimming and J lost 7 bases, with 22 bases between them. The CDR3 DNA is TGCAGCGTGTCCCGGACAGTTAGTTTTATGAATGAGCAGTTCTTC. It specifies CSVSRTVSFMNEQFF.

The gene calls are TRBV7-2 and TRBJ1-4; D uncertain. This CDR3 is built from 15 residues. The germline V gene encodes CDR1 SGHTA and CDR2 FQGNSA. V shed 3 bases and J shed 8 bases, with 16 bases lying between them. The CDR3 region is CASSFLPNAYEKLFF. The CDR3 DNA reads TGTGCCAGCAGCTTCCTTCCAAATGCGTACGAAAAACTGTTTTTT.

The rearrangement joins TRBV7-6 to TRBJ2-1, with 10 bases aligning to TRBD1. The CDR3 extends over 17 amino acids. Germline CDR1 reads SGHVS; CDR2 reads FNYEAQ. After removal of 5 bases from V and 4 bases from J, the junction contained 11 bases not matched to a gene. CDR3 coding DNA: TGTGCCAGCAGCCCCAGAGGGACGGGACAGGGGTACAATGAGCAGTTCTTC. It yields the protein CASSPRGTGQGYNEQFF.

This clone was counted once. The chain links TRBV7-9 to TRBJ1-4, with D perhaps TRBD1 (6 bases). Germline loops: CDR1 SEHNR, CDR2 FQNEAQ (reference sequence). The CDR3 contains 16 residues. V gave up 5 bases and J gave up 6 bases, with 19 bases separating them. Here the CDR3 reads CASSQRPTGWDEKLFF. CDR3 DNA sequence: TGTGCCAGCAGCCAAAGACCTACAGGGTGGGATGAAAAACTGTTTTTT. The full variable domain, rest sourced from reference TRBV7-9 and TRBJ1-4, is DTGVSQNPRHKITKRGQNVTFRCDPISEHNRLYWYRQTLGQGPEFLTYFQNEAQLEKSRLLSDRFSAERPKGSFSTLEIQRTEQGDSAMYLCASSQRPTGWDEKLFFGSGTQLSVL.

The chain combines TRBV5-6 with TRBJ2-5; TRBD2 aligns across 7 bases. The CDR3 spans 13 residues. CDR1 SGHDT and CDR2 YYEEEE come from the germline V gene. The V and J ends lost 5 bases and 7 bases, in that order; junction bases with no gene match: 8. The CDR3 DNA reads as TGTGCCAGCAGGAAAGCCGGGGGGATGACCCAGTACTTC. Amino acid sequence: CASRKAGGMTQYF.

V gene TRBV28 combines with J gene TRBJ1-1; a possible D gene is TRBD1 (6 bases). Germline CDR1 reads MDHEN; CDR2 reads SYDVKM. The V end lost 9 bases, the J end lost 0 bases, and 11 bases lay between the germline ends. There are 13 residues in the CDR3. CDR3 region: CASPDRMNTEAFF. Written as DNA, the CDR3 is TGTGCCAGTCCGGACAGAATGAACACTGAAGCTTTCTTT.

Many counts were recorded for this clone. The chain joins TRBV24-1 to TRBJ2-3, with 9 bases aligning to TRBD1. This CDR3 contains 15 residues. Germline V gene sequence: CDR1 KGHDR, CDR2 SFDVKD. V was pared by 3 bases and J by 4 bases, with 4 bases of the junction left unmatched. The CDR3: CATSDPGQGSDTQYF. CDR3 bases: TGTGCCACCAGTGATCCGGGACAGGGCTCAGATACGCAGTATTTT.

This clone has just one count. V usage is TRBV5-1 and J usage is TRBJ2-3, with 10 bases fitting TRBD2. This CDR3 spans 16 amino acids. The junction had 5 bases not matched to a gene; V was cut back by 0 bases and J by 4 bases. The germline V gene has CDR1 SGHRS and CDR2 YFSETQ. The CDR3 DNA sequence: TGCGCCAGCAGCTTGGCCGGAGCGGGGGGGCCAGATACGCAGTATTTT. This encodes CASSLAGAGGPDTQYF.

This rearrangement joins TRBV5-4 to TRBJ1-1; 9 bases fit TRBD1. With 1 base clipped from V and 1 base from J, the junction kept 8 bases outside the gene matches. Germline loops: CDR1 SGHNT, CDR2 YYREEE (reference sequence). The CDR3 has 17 amino acids. CDR3 coding DNA: TGTGCCAGCAGCTTGCTGGACAGGGGCGCCAGGAACACTGAAGCTTTCTTT. Protein: CASSLLDRGARNTEAFF.

This chain joins TRBV6-5 and TRBJ1-6; D might be TRBD1 (6 bases). V was shortened by 8 bases and J by 0 bases, with 11 bases between the two germline ends. Germline loops: CDR1 MNHEY, CDR2 SVGAGI. CDR3 size: 15 residues. The CDR3 DNA sequence: TGTGCCAGCGGCCTACAGGGCTCCTATAATTCACCCCTCCACTTT. Protein product: CASGLQGSYNSPLHF.

This rearrangement joins TRBV30 to TRBJ2-7, with D maybe TRBD2 (6 bases). With 5 bases removed from V and 1 base from J, the gap between germline ends came to 9 bases. The V gene's germline CDR1 is GTSNPN and CDR2 SVGIG (reference sequence). The CDR3 runs to 12 residues. The CDR3 DNA reads as TGTGCCTGGGCCCGGGGGTCCTACGAGCAGTACTTC. Translated: CAWARGSYEQYF.

The chain employs TRBV5-1 and TRBJ2-7; 8 positions agree with TRBD2. CDR3 size: 14 residues. CDR1 and CDR2 from the germline V gene are SGHRS and YFSETQ. V lost 4 bases and J lost 3; bases outside the gene matches: 6. The CDR3 nucleotides read TGCGCCAGCAGCCTAGCGGGCACTATCTACGAGCAGTACTTC. This codes for CASSLAGTIYEQYF.

The rearrangement joins TRBV30 to TRBJ1-5; tentatively, D is TRBD1 (5 bases). V lost 4 bases, J lost 4 bases, and 11 bases lay in between. This CDR3 comprises 13 residues. Germline values: CDR1 GTSNPN, CDR2 SVGIG (reference sequence). CDR3 sequence (DNA): TGTGCCTGGACGGGGGGAAAAAATCAGCCCCAGCATTTT. It yields the protein CAWTGGKNQPQHF. Full variable domain (rest looked up from reference TRBV30 and TRBJ1-5): SQTIHQWPATLVQPVGSPLSLECTVEGTSNPNLYWYRQAAGRGLQLLFYSVGIGQISSEVPQNLSASRPQDRQFILSSKKLLLSDSGFYLCAWTGGKNQPQHFGDGTRLSIL.

In its sample, this clone was seen once. The J gene is TRBJ2-7, the V gene TRBV6-6; 7 positions match TRBD2. Trimming removed 6 bases from V and 5 bases from J; junction bases left unmatched: 13. The germline V gene encodes CDR1 MNHNY and CDR2 SVGAGI (reference sequence). CDR3 length equals 15 residues. In DNA, the CDR3 is TGTGCCAGCAGCAATCCGGGCGCGGGAGTCCACGAGCAGTACTTC. It specifies CASSNPGAGVHEQYF.